This T cell receptor (beta chain) was documented in a study of cytomegalovirus exposure and HLA in healthy donors. Study results and caveats: Three CMV-associated chains proved CMV antigen-specific in vitro. Many donors shared some public TCRs, even though most TCR sequences were rare.

Sequencing was performed with immunoSEQ multiplex PCR; in TCRdb, only in-frame clones are kept and a portion is missing. The sample lists roughly 300,000 clones, 70% to 90% occurring once. As concerns this clone: Its antigen is undetermined.

This CDR3 has 16 amino acids. Trimming removed 5 bases from V and 0 bases from J, with 14 bases in between. Germline V lookup: CDR1 SGHAT, CDR2 FQNNGV. The clonotype originates from a woman aged 18-29 years in good health and CMV-seronegative. The specimen sequenced was PBMCs. This chain uses TRBV11-2 with TRBJ2-1; TRBD2 is a possible D gene (5 bases). The CDR3, as DNA: TGTGCCAGCAGCCTCGAGGGATACAGCTCCTACAATGAGCAGTTCTTC. Protein: CASSLEGYSSYNEQFF. Filled out from reference TRBV11-2 and TRBJ2-1, the complete variable domain reads EAGVAQSPRYKIIEKRQSVAFWCNPISGHATLYWYQQILGQGPKLLIQFQNNGVVDDSQLPKDRFSAERLKGVDSTLKIQPAKLEDSAVYLCASSLEGYSSYNEQFFGPGTRLTVL.